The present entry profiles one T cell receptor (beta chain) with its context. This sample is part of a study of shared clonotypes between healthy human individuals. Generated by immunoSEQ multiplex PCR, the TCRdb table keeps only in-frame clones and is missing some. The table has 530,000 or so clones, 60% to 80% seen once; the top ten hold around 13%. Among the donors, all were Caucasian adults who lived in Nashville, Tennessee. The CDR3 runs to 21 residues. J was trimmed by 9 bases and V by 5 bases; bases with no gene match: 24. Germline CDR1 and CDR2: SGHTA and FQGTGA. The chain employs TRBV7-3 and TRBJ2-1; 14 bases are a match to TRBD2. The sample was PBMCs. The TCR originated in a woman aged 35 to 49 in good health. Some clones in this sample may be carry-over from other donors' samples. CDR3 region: CASSQRPGGLAGEMVVGEQFF. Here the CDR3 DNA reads TGTGCCAGCAGCCAGAGGCCGGGGGGACTAGCGGGAGAGATGGTTGTGGGTGAGCAGTTCTTC.